This is a list of T cell receptor beta chains from one sample in a study of T cells in Graves' hyperthyroidism and ophthalmopathy. MiXCR, run by TCRdb on the multiplex PCR reads, gives a single entry per CDR3 protein. The sample lists 350,000 to 450,000 distinct CDR3 sequences, around an eighth occurring once. Sequenced input: blood. These receptors all stem from a man aged 45 to 65 with Graves' ophthalmopathy. The CDR3 runs from the conserved cysteine through the conserved F or W. The order of the fields is D gene, V gene, clone size, J gene, CDR3 length, CDR3 protein, CDR3 DNA. A D gene is named only where the DNA matches it firmly. Expanded clones are given a class, and other clones once, few, many or no size at all.

TRBD2	TRBV28	many	TRBJ2-1	17	CASSPTSGRAGGDEQFF	TGTGCCAGCAGTCCCACTAGCGGGAGGGCTGGGGGGGATGAGCAGTTCTTC
TRBD2	TRBV12-3/TRBV12-4	many	TRBJ2-7	15	CASSLASGSQGEQYF	TGTGCCAGCAGTTTAGCTAGCGGGAGCCAGGGCGAGCAGTACTTC
.	TRBV12-3/TRBV12-4	once	TRBJ1-6	15	CASSFVGGSNSPLHF	TGTGCCAGCAGTTTTGTAGGGGGAAGTAATTCACCCCTCCACTTT
TRBD2	TRBV6-1	.	TRBJ2-6	18	CASSEGTSGRSGANVLTF	TGTGCCAGCAGTGAAGGGACTAGCGGGAGGTCCGGGGCCAACGTCCTGACTTTC
.	TRBV4-1	few	TRBJ2-3	14	CASRGTLDSDTQYF	TGCGCCAGCCGAGGGACTTTAGATTCAGATACGCAGTATTTT
TRBD1	TRBV7-2	few	TRBJ1-1	15	CASTLGTGVNTEAFF	TGTGCCAGCACCCTCGGGACAGGGGTGAACACTGAAGCTTTCTTT
TRBD2	TRBV11-3	many	TRBJ2-3	16	CASREVAGGSPDTQYF	TGTGCCAGCAGGGAGGTAGCGGGAGGTTCGCCAGATACGCAGTATTTT
.	TRBV20-1	.	TRBJ2-5	13	CSARVDSQETQYF	TGCAGTGCTAGAGTTGACAGCCAAGAGACCCAGTACTTC
.	TRBV7-9	many	TRBJ2-1	13	CASSYISYNEQFF	TGTGCCAGCAGCTACATCTCCTACAATGAGCAGTTCTTC
.	TRBV6-1	many	TRBJ2-3	14	CASSQTDSTDTQYF	TGTGCCAGCAGTCAGACAGATTCCACAGATACGCAGTATTTT
.	TRBV5-1	.	TRBJ1-1	11	CASSLEGVAFF	TGCGCCAGCAGCTTGGAGGGGGTTGCTTTCTTT
TRBD1	TRBV19	.	TRBJ2-3	15	CATLDRALSTDTQYF	TGTGCCACTTTGGACAGGGCCCTTAGCACAGATACGCAGTATTTT
.	TRBV11-2	many	TRBJ1-1	19	CASSLGMPWTLKGGTEAFF	TGTGCCAGCAGCTTGGGGATGCCCTGGACTTTAAAGGGGGGCACTGAAGCTTTCTTT
.	TRBV9	.	TRBJ1-5	15	CASSPYRDSNQPQHF	TGTGCCAGCAGCCCGTACAGGGATAGCAATCAGCCCCAGCATTTT
TRBD2	TRBV7-2	many	TRBJ2-1	16	CASSGSGGSLTREQFF	TGTGCCAGCAGCGGGAGCGGGGGATCCCTGACGCGCGAGCAGTTCTTC
.	TRBV2	many	TRBJ2-3	13	CASSSRITDTQYF	TGTGCCAGCAGTAGTAGAATCACAGATACGCAGTATTTT
.	TRBV14	.	TRBJ2-3	15	CASSRTAGFTDTQYF	TGTGCCAGCAGCCGGACTGCGGGATTCACAGATACGCAGTATTTT
TRBD1	TRBV5-1	many	TRBJ2-2	15	CASSPGTANTGELFF	TGCGCCAGCAGCCCCGGGACAGCGAACACCGGGGAGCTGTTTTTT
TRBD1	TRBV12-3/TRBV12-4	.	TRBJ2-5	14	CASSWDRGLETQHF	TGTGCCAGCAGTTGGGACAGGGGGTTGGAGACCCAGCACTTC
.	TRBV6-6	few	TRBJ2-4	11	CASSYMYIQYF	TGTGCCAGCAGTTACATGTACATTCAGTACTTC
TRBD2	TRBV15	many	TRBJ2-2	15	CATSREGRETGELFF	TGTGCCACCAGCAGAGAGGGGAGGGAAACCGGGGAGCTGTTTTTT
.	TRBV5-1	many	TRBJ1-1	15	CASSLDPGMNTEAFF	TGCGCCAGCAGCTTGGACCCGGGGATGAACACTGAAGCTTTCTTT
TRBD2	TRBV12-3/TRBV12-4	.	TRBJ2-5	14	CASRYTSGVETQYF	TGTGCCAGCAGGTATACTAGCGGGGTAGAGACCCAGTACTTC
.	TRBV12-3/TRBV12-4	many	TRBJ1-5	14	CASRATLSNQPQHF	TGTGCCAGCAGGGCGACACTTAGCAATCAGCCCCAGCATTTT
.	TRBV28	few	TRBJ2-3	16	CASSSRQGDPTDTQYF	TGTGCCAGCAGTTCCCGTCAGGGCGATCCCACAGATACGCAGTATTTT
.	TRBV7-8	many	TRBJ1-2	13	CASSSGQLYGYTF	TGTGCCAGCAGCTCGGGGCAGCTCTATGGCTACACCTTC
TRBD2	TRBV29-1	few	TRBJ2-3	13	CSATDGLADTQYF	TGCAGCGCAACCGACGGACTAGCGGATACGCAGTATTTT
.	TRBV2	many	TRBJ2-2	14	CASTGTANTGELFF	TGTGCCAGCACGGGGACGGCGAACACCGGGGAGCTGTTTTTT
TRBD1	TRBV7-7	few	TRBJ2-2	16	CASTQSGTGLPGELFF	TGTGCTAGCACCCAATCCGGGACAGGGCTTCCCGGGGAGCTGTTTTTT
TRBD2	TRBV11-3	.	TRBJ2-6	17	CASSPRTGGYGANVLTF	TGTGCCAGCAGCCCGAGGACGGGAGGGTACGGGGCCAACGTCCTGACTTTC
.	TRBV18	many	TRBJ2-5	14	CASSPPSKGETQYF	TGTGCCAGCTCACCCCCTAGCAAGGGGGAGACCCAGTACTTC